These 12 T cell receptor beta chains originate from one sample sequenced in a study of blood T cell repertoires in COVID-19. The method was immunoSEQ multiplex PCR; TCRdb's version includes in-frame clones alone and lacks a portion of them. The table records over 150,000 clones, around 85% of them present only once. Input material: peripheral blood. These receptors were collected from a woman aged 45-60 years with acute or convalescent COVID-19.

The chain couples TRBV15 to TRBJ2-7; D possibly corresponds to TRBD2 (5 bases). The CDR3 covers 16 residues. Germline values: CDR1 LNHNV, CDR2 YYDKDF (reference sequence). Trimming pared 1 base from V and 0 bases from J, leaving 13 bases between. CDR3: CATSRGRGRSSYEQYF. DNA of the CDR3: TGTGCCACCAGCAGAGGGAGAGGGCGTAGCTCCTACGAGCAGTACTTC.

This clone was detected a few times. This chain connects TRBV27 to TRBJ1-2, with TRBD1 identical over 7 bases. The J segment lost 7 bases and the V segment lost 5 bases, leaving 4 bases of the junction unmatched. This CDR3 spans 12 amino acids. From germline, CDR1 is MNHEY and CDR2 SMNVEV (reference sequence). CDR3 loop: CASSRQGGGYTF. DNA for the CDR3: TGTGCCAGCAGTCGACAGGGCGGTGGCTACACCTTC.

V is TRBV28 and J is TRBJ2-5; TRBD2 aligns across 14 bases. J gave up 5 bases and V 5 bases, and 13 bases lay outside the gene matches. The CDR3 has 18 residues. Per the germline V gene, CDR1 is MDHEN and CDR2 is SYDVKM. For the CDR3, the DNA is TGTGCCAGCAGTATCGGGACTAGCGGGAGCGGGAGCCGGGAGACCCAGTACTTC. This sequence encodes CASSIGTSGSGSRETQYF.

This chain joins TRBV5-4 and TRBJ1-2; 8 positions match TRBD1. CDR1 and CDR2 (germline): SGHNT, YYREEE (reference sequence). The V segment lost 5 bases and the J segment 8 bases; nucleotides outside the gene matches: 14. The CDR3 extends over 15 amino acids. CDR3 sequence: CASRSGTGSPRGYTF. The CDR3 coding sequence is TGTGCCAGCAGGTCAGGGACAGGATCACCACGCGGCTACACCTTC.

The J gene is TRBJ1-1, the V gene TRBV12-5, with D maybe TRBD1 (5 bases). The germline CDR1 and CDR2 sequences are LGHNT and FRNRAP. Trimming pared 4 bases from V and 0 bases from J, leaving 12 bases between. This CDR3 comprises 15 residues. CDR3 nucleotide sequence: TGTGCTAGTGGTTCACCTAAGACAGTGAACACTGAAGCTTTCTTT. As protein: CASGSPKTVNTEAFF.

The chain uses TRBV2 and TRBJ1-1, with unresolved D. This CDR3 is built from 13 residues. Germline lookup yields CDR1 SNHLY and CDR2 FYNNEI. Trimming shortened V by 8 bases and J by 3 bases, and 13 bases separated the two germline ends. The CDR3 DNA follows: TGTGCCAGCGGGGTGCTGCGGGACACTGAAGCTTTCTTT. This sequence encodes CASGVLRDTEAFF.

CDR3 DNA sequence: TGTGCCAGTCAGGCGGGCAGAGGCTACGAGCAGTACTTC. Its translation: CASQAGRGYEQYF. The chain links TRBV19 to TRBJ2-7, with D maybe TRBD2 (5 bases). V lost 8 bases, J lost 3 bases, and 14 bases lay in between. This CDR3 has 13 residues. The germline gives CDR1 LNHDA, CDR2 SQIVND (reference sequence).

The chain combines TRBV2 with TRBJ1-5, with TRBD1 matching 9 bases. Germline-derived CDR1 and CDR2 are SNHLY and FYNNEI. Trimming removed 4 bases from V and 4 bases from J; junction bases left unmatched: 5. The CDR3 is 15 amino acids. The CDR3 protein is CASSVDRGKNQPQHF. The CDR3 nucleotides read TGTGCCAGCAGTGTTGACAGGGGGAAGAATCAGCCCCAGCATTTT.

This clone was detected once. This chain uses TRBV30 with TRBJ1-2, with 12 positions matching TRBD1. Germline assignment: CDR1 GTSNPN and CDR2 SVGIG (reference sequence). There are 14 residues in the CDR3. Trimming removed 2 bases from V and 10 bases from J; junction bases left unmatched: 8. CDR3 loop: CAWSTGTGGSVYTF. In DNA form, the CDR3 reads TGTGCCTGGAGTACCGGGACAGGGGGCAGCGTCTACACCTTC.

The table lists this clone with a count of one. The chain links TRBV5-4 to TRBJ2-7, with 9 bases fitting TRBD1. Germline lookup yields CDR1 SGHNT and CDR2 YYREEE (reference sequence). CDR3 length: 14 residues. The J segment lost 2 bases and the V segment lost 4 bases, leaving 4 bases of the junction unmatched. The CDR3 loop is CASSRQGGTYEQYF. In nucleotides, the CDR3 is TGTGCCAGCAGCCGACAGGGGGGTACCTACGAGCAGTACTTC.

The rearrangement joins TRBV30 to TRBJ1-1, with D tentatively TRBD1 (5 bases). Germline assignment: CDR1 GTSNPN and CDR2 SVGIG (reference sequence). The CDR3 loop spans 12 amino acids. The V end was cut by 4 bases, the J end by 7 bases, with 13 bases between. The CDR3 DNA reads TGTGCCTGGACCATATTAGGGGATGAAGCTTTCTTT. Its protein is CAWTILGDEAFF.

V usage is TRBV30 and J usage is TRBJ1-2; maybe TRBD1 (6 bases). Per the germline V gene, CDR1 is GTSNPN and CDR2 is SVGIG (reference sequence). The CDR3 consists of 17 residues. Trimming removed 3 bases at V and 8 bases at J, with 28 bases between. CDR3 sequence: CAWRPGGGRRGLLGYTF. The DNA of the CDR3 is TGTGCCTGGAGGCCCGGCGGGGGGCGCCGGGGACTATTAGGCTACACCTTC.